This entry lists 16 T cell receptor beta chains sequenced from one sample in a study of cytomegalovirus exposure and HLA in healthy donors. The study ran its PCR with 60 Vbeta and 13 Jbeta primers. Method: immunoSEQ multiplex PCR; TCRdb's copy keeps in-frame clones and lacks some. The repertoire holds 160,000 or so clones, with approximately 88% as singletons. Sequenced material: PBMCs. Source of these receptors: a woman between 18 and 30 years old in good health and CMV-seronegative.

V gene TRBV19 combines with J gene TRBJ1-2; 8 nucleotides align to TRBD1. Germline lookup yields CDR1 LNHDA and CDR2 SQIVND (reference sequence). The CDR3 sequence is 15 residues long. The J segment lost 8 bases and the V segment lost 2 bases, leaving 10 bases of the junction unmatched. The CDR3 sequence: CASSITEAGGDGYTF. The CDR3 nucleotides read TGTGCCAGTAGTATAACTGAGGCAGGGGGCGACGGCTACACCTTC.

This rearrangement joins TRBV5-4 to TRBJ1-1, with 7 bases fitting TRBD1. The ends lost 3 bases at V and 3 bases at J; junction bases unmatched: 11. CDR3 length: 16 residues. Germline lookup yields CDR1 SGHNT and CDR2 YYREEE (reference sequence). The chain's CDR3 is CASSSGGTGVDTEAFF. The CDR3 bases are TGTGCCAGCAGCTCAGGAGGAACAGGGGTCGACACTGAAGCTTTCTTT.

The chain is built from TRBV9 and TRBJ2-7, with D unresolved. Deletions cut 4 bases from V and 6 bases from J, with 11 bases between. CDR3 length: 12 amino acids. Looked up from germline, CDR1 is SGDLS and CDR2 is YYNGEE. The CDR3 protein is CASSPQVGEQYF. CDR3 coding DNA: TGTGCCAGCAGCCCCCAAGTCGGCGAGCAGTACTTC.

The chain employs TRBV2 and TRBJ2-3, with D hard to call. Trimming removed 6 bases from V and 0 bases from J, with 13 bases in between. The CDR3 covers 15 residues. The V gene's germline CDR1 is SNHLY and CDR2 FYNNEI. The CDR3 region has the DNA TGTGCCAGCAGCCGCCTAGTGGCTAGCACAGATACGCAGTATTTT. It translates to CASSRLVASTDTQYF.

The gene calls are TRBV2 and TRBJ1-1, with D possibly matching TRBD1 (6 bases). The germline V gene has CDR1 SNHLY and CDR2 FYNNEI. The CDR3 sequence is 13 residues long. Trimming removed 4 bases from V and 4 bases from J, with 10 bases in between. The CDR3, as DNA: TGTGCCAGCAGTGCAGGGGAAGGCACTGAAGCTTTCTTT. This translates into CASSAGEGTEAFF.

As regards this clone: The germline gene is not matched at one end of the junction; a read error may be the cause. The V gene is TRBV18, the J gene TRBJ2-4, with 7 bases matching TRBD1. This CDR3 has 15 amino acids. Looked up from germline, CDR1 is KGHSH and CDR2 is LQKENI. CDR3 residues: CASSPGEGAKNSQYF. The DNA for the CDR3 is TGTGCCAGCTCACCGGGAGAGGGGGCCAAAAACAGTCAGTACTTC.

This chain connects TRBV7-9 to TRBJ2-1, with 9 positions matching TRBD2. This CDR3 is built from 15 residues. The germline gives CDR1 SEHNR, CDR2 FQNEAQ (reference sequence). V gave up 5 bases and J gave up 3 bases; unmatched junction bases: 5. The CDR3 sequence is CASSARLADYNEQFF. In DNA, the CDR3 is TGTGCCAGCAGCGCCAGACTAGCGGACTACAATGAGCAGTTCTTC.

V usage is TRBV20-1 and J usage is TRBJ1-2; D uncertain. Trimming removed 6 bases from V and 1 base from J, with 3 bases in between. The CDR3 length is 10 residues. Germline CDR1 DFQATT, CDR2 SNEGSKA (reference sequence). The CDR3: CSAYNYGYTF. Here the CDR3 DNA reads TGCAGTGCCTATAACTATGGCTACACCTTC.

The rearrangement uses TRBV5-1 and TRBJ2-3; a possible D gene is TRBD1 (5 bases). The V gene's germline CDR1 is SGHRS and CDR2 YFSETQ. Trimming shortened V by 7 bases and J by 0 bases, and 15 bases separated the two germline ends. CDR3 length: 15 residues. The CDR3 loop is CASAPWTHSTDTQYF. In DNA form, the CDR3 reads TGCGCCAGCGCCCCCTGGACACACAGCACAGATACGCAGTATTTT.

The CDR3 loop reads CASRTVFFGFRSYNEQFF. In DNA, the CDR3 is TGTGCCAGCAGAACTGTGTTTTTCGGGTTTAGGTCCTACAATGAGCAGTTCTTC. This chain connects TRBV11-2 to TRBJ2-1; D is uncertain. The germline gives CDR1 SGHAT, CDR2 FQNNGV. CDR3 length equals 18 residues. The V end was cut by 6 bases, the J end by 1 base, with 22 bases between.

The rearrangement uses TRBV6-5 and TRBJ2-1; the match to TRBD2 covers 8 bases. The CDR3 contains 15 residues. CDR1 is MNHEY, CDR2 SVGAGI, per germline. V shed 8 bases, J shed 0 bases, and the junction held 6 bases outside the gene matches. The CDR3 DNA is TGTGCCAGCCGAGTAGCGGGGACCTCCTACAATGAGCAGTTCTTC. Translated: CASRVAGTSYNEQFF.

The CDR3 coding sequence is TGCGCCAGCAGCCCACTCGACATCAACTATGGCTACACCTTC. Translation: CASSPLDINYGYTF. The chain employs TRBV5-1 and TRBJ1-2; no clear D gene. The V gene's germline CDR1 is SGHRS and CDR2 YFSETQ. CDR3 size: 14 residues. Between the trimmed V and J ends, which lost 4 bases and 2 bases, there was a span of 12 bases.

The V and J genes are TRBV5-1 and TRBJ2-5, with 9 bases lining up with TRBD1. The better agreement between TRBJ2-7 and the DNA end casts doubt on the J call. The germline V gene has CDR1 SGHRS and CDR2 YFSETQ. This CDR3 is 14 amino acids long. The CDR3 DNA is TGCGCCAGCAGCCAATCGGGACAGGGCCACGAGCAGTACTTC. This gives the protein CASSQSGQGHEQYF.

The V gene is TRBV28, the J gene TRBJ1-3; D is unclear. The CDR3 loop spans 13 amino acids. Per the germline V gene, CDR1 is MDHEN and CDR2 is SYDVKM. Trimming removed 5 bases at V and 3 bases at J, with 8 bases between. CDR3 nucleotides: TGTGCCAGCAGTCTACCCTTTGGAAACACCATATATTTT. Protein sequence: CASSLPFGNTIYF.

V is TRBV2 and J is TRBJ1-1; tentatively, D is TRBD1 (6 bases). The V end was cut by 6 bases, the J end by 1 base, with 18 bases between. The germline V gene has CDR1 SNHLY and CDR2 FYNNEI. CDR3 length: 16 amino acids. The CDR3 protein is CASRVDRSIKNTEAFF. The CDR3 region has the DNA TGTGCCAGCAGGGTCGACAGGAGCATAAAGAACACTGAAGCTTTCTTT.

The rearrangement links TRBV11-1 to TRBJ2-7; D is unclear. The CDR3 consists of 15 residues. In germline, CDR1 is SGHAT, CDR2 FQDESV (reference sequence). V lost 0 bases to trimming and J lost 0 bases, with 9 bases between them. CDR3 nucleotides: TGTGCCAGCAGCTTAGCACAGTTGCACTCCTACGAGCAGTACTTC. Protein product: CASSLAQLHSYEQYF.